This TCR beta chain was retrieved from a study of T cells expressing NK-cell markers. About the study: HCMV serostatus: most of the eight sequenced donors positive, one negative. Study-wide results and limits: Four donors showed these clonotypes also leading the CD3+CD56-NKG2C+ fraction.

For each CDR3 protein, TCRdb gives one entry from its re-call of the 5' RACE reads, without DNA. This table lists about 260,000 distinct CDR3 sequences. The CDR3 contains 13 residues. Germline loops: CDR1 SEHNR, CDR2 FQNEAQ (reference sequence). Remarks on this clonotype: Its antigen is not known.

Sequencing was performed on blood T cells: a sorted CD56 or NKG2C T cell subset, CD4+ or CD8+ T cells, or bulk PBMC T cells (not recorded which). The sequence was obtained from a woman between 18 and 70 years old in good health. V is TRBV7-9 and J is TRBJ2-2; there is no DNA to check the TCRdb D call of TRBD1. CDR3 residues: CASSPPWPGELFF.